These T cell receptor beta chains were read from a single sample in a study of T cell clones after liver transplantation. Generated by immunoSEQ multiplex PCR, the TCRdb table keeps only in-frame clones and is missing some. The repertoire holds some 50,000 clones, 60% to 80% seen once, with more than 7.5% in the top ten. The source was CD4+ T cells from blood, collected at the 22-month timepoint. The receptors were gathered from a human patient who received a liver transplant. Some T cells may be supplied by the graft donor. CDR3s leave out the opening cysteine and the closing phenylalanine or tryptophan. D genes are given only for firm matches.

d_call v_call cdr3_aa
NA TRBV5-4 ASSLTPDTGELF
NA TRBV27 ASSFLGGGYEQY
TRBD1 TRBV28 ASSLWGQGDQEKLF
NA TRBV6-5 ASSPSGGVRSEQY
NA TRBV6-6 ASRGSNYGYT
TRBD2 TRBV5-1 ASRYGRGGPNTGELF
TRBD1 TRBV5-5 ASSLVGQGGAIEAF
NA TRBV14 ASSQVLWIGFSTEAF
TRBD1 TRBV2 ASSADRGFQPQH
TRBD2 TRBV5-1 ASSSGTSGKGTGELF
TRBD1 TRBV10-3 ATGTGRGETEAF
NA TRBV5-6 ASSLISAEAGYT
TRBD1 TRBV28 ASFPQGGARTEAF
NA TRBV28 ASSPRGMNYGYT
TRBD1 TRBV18 ASSSIRGPRAYEQY
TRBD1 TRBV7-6 ASSLEPGTGGNTIY
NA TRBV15 ATSRDLGNQPQH
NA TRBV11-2 ASILQGVGNEQF
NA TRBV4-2 ASSQDSGAHNEQF
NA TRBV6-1 ACSGRRSQETQY
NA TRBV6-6 ASRPGEELSYT
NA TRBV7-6 ASSLISGETQY
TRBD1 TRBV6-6 ASKPGQGAYEQY
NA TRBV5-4 ASSRDGYEQY
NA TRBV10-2 ASSTGGNTEAF
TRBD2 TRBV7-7 ASSPGTSGLETQY
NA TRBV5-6 ASSLFPVPGYGYT
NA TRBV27 ASSLEVGAGTYNEQF
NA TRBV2 ASSEFRGIDHTDTQY
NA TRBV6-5 ASSYSQGRGSPLH
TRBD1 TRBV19 ASRTRTGGAYEQY
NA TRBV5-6 ASSSFYNEQY
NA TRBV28 ASSLIRTEAF
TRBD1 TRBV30 AWSAGWTGGGEKLF
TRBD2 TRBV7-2 ASLPSGQETQY
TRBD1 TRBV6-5 ASTRQGSYEQY
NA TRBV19 ASTDRFNQPQH
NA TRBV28 ASSRGDGLRFGYT
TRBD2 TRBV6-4 ASSEGAGGNTGELF
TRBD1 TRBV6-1 ASSEGQGAWDYEQY
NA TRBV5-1 ASSSGRIGDYEQY
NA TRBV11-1 ASSFAENTEAF
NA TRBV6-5 ASSYSIQGTEAF
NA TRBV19 ASSGISSYEQY
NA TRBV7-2 ASSFNRDYNEQF
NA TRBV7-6 ASSLGAPGQGGYT
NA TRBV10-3 AISVGSGEVETQY
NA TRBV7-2 ASSLLIAFGYT
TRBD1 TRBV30 AWIRDRARGNYGYT
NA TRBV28 ASSRQVGWPQH
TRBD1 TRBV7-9 ASSSPAGTGDGDYGYT
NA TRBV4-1 ASSQVTRQSNYGYT
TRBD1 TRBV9 ASSVAGQGYEKLF